This T cell receptor (beta chain) emerged from a study of blood T cell repertoires in COVID-19. Study at large: The study drew acute and convalescent COVID-19 samples from the United States, Italy and Spain.

Original analysis: Nucleated cell number was recorded as an estimate derived from reference gene primer amplification. Clones were sequenced by immunoSEQ multiplex PCR, and TCRdb holds only the in-frame ones, with some missing. V and J calls plus clone size are reproduced from that table; the DNA served to infer D and trimming. The sample contains around 58,000 clones, more than 80% of which appear only once. This CDR3 is built from 12 residues. Germline V gene lookup returns CDR1 KGHSH and CDR2 LQKENI. Trimming removed 3 bases from V and 6 bases from J, with 6 bases in between. The clonotype comes from a human donor with active COVID-19. The donor label of this sample is uncertain. This rearrangement joins TRBV18 to TRBJ2-1; D gene ambiguous. The sequencing sample was made of peripheral blood. This CDR3 reads CASSPNGNEQFF. The CDR3 region has the DNA TGTGCCAGCTCACCTAACGGCAATGAGCAGTTCTTC.